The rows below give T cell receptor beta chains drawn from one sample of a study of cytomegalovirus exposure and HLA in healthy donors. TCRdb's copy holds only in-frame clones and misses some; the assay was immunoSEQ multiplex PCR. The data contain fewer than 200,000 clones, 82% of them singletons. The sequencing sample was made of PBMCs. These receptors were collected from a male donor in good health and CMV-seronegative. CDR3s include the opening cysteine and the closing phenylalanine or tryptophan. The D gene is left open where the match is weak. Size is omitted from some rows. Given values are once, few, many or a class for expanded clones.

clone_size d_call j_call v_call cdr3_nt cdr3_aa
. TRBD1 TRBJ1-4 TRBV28 TGTGCCAGCAGAGGAGGGACAGGCCTTGGACTGTTTTTT CASRGGTGLGLFF
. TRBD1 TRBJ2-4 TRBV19 TGTGCCACCGGGACAGTTTCAAACATTCAGTACTTC CATGTVSNIQYF
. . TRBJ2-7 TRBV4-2 TGTGCCAGCAGCCAAGATCCTCATAGGGGGGGCGACTACGAGCAGTACTTC CASSQDPHRGGDYEQYF
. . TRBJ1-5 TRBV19 TGTGCCAGTAGTAATGGGACAAGAAATCAGCCCCAGCATTTT CASSNGTRNQPQHF
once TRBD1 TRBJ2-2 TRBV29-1 TGCAGCGTTGAACCGGGACAGGCCGGGGAGCTGTTTTTT CSVEPGQAGELFF
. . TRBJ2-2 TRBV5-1 TGCGCCAGCAGCTTGGATCTAATGGGGGAGCTGTTTTTT CASSLDLMGELFF
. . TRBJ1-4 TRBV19 TGTGCCAGTAGCCGCGGGGAAAAACTGTTTTTT CASSRGEKLFF
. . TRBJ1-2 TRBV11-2 TGTGCCAGCAGCCCAGAGGAGTTGGGCTATGGCTACACCTTC CASSPEELGYGYTF
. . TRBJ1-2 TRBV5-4 TGTGCCAGCACGGGGGAAGAGTGGTATGGCTACACCTTC CASTGEEWYGYTF
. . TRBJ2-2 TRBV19 TGTGCCAGTGGGGCCGAGGGGGTCCCCGGGGAGCTGTTTTTT CASGAEGVPGELFF
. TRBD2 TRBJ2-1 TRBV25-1 TGTGCCAGCAGTGATGGGACTAGCGGGGACAATGAGCAGTTCTTC CASSDGTSGDNEQFF
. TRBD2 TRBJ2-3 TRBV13 TGTGCCAGCAGCTTCGTAGCGGGGGGGCGGGGCACAGATACGCAGTATTTT CASSFVAGGRGTDTQYF
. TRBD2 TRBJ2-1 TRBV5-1 TGCGCCAGCAGCTTGGGACTAGCGGGAGAATTCCGCAATGAGCAGTTCTTC CASSLGLAGEFRNEQFF
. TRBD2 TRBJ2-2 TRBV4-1 TGCGCCAGCAGCCAAACGGGAGGGACCTTCTCGGAGCTGTTTTTT CASSQTGGTFSELFF
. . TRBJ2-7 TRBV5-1 TGCGCCAGCAGCCCATCCTACGAGCAGTACTTC CASSPSYEQYF
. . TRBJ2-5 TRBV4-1 TGCGCCAGCAGCCAACGGGGTGAGCAGTACTTC CASSQRGEQYF
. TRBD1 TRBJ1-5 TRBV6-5 TGTGCCAGCAGCCCTGGGACAGGGAGCAATCAGCCCCAGCATTTT CASSPGTGSNQPQHF
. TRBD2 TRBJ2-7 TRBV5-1 TGCGCCAGCAGCTTGGAACCCGGGACTACCCGAGAGGAGCAGTACTTC CASSLEPGTTREEQYF
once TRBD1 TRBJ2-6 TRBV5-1 TGCGCCAGCAGCTTCCGGGCAGGGGGCTCTGGGGCCAACGTCCTGACTTTC CASSFRAGGSGANVLTF
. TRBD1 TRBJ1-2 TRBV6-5 TGTGCCAGCAGTTACGCAAACAGGGGAGGTGGCTACACCTTC CASSYANRGGGYTF
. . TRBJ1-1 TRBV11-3 TGTGCCAGCAGCCTCGGGGGGGTTTCTGGGACTGAAGCTTTCTTT CASSLGGVSGTEAFF
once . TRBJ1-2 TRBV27 TGTGCCAGCAGTTTTTTAGGGGGAACTAACTATGGCTACACCTTC CASSFLGGTNYGYTF
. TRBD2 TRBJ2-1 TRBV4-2 TGTGCCAGCAGCCAAGATCGCGGGGGGCGGTACAATGAGCAGTTCTTC CASSQDRGGRYNEQFF
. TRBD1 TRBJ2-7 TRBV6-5 TGTGCCAGCAGTAGACAGGGGCGGACCGAGCAGTACTTC CASSRQGRTEQYF
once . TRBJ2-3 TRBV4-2 TGTGCCAGCAGCCAGCACTGGGGCCAGCCTAGCACAGATACGCAGTATTTT CASSQHWGQPSTDTQYF
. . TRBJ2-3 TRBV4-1 TGCGCCAGCAGCGTCGGGAGCACAGATACGCAGTATTTT CASSVGSTDTQYF
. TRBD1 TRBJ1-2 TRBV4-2 TGTGCCAGCAGCCAAGGGCAATCGCAGGGGGACCTCCGGACGGGCTACACCTTC CASSQGQSQGDLRTGYTF
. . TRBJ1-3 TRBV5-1 TGCGCCAGCAGCTTGCTGGGAAACACCATATATTTT CASSLLGNTIYF
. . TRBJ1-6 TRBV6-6 TGTGCCAGCACCTCGGGGGAGGGAAGTTCACCCCTCCACTTT CASTSGEGSSPLHF
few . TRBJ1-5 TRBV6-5 TGTGCCAGCAGTTGGGGGGTTGGCGGCAATCAGCCCCAGCATTTT CASSWGVGGNQPQHF
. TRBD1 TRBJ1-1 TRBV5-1 TGCGCCAGCAGCCCGAGAAGGACAGGGCTGAACACTGAAGCTTTCTTT CASSPRRTGLNTEAFF
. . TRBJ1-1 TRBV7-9 TGTGCCAGCAGCTTACCGACTCAAAGGGCTTTCTTT CASSLPTQRAFF
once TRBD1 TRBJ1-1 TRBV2 TGTGCCAGCAGGGTGACAGGGCTCAACACTGAAGCTTTCTTT CASRVTGLNTEAFF
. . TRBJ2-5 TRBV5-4 TGTGCCAGCAGCTCCCCGGCGGGGCAAGAGACCCAGTACTTC CASSSPAGQETQYF
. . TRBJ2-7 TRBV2 TGTGCCAGCAGTTCGTCCAGGGTCGAGCAGTACTTC CASSSSRVEQYF
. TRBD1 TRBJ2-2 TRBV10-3 TGTGCCATCAGTGAGGGTCCCCGGGGATCCGGGACAGTCAACACCGGGGAGCTGTTTTTT CAISEGPRGSGTVNTGELFF
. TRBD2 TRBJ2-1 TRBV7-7 TGTGCCAGCAGCTTAGGTCCCGGGACTAGCATTGTCTTC CASSLGPGTSIVF
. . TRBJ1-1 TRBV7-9 TGTGCCAGCAGCCAGGTGATTGGGAACACTGAAGCTTTCTTT CASSQVIGNTEAFF
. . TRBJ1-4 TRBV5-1 TGCGCCAGCAGCTTGAACAGCAAAAATGAAAAACTGTTTTTT CASSLNSKNEKLFF
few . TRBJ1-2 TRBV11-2 TGTGCCAGCAGCTTAGGCGTAACGAGGACAGTAACCTATGGCTACACCTTC CASSLGVTRTVTYGYTF
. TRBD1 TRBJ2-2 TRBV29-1 TGCAGCGTTGGACAGGGGTCCGGGGAGCTGTTTTTT CSVGQGSGELFF
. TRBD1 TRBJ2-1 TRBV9 TGTGCCAGCAGCGTATCGACAGGGACAGGAGAGCAGTTCTTC CASSVSTGTGEQFF
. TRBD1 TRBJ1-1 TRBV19 TGTGCCAGTAGTGGGACAGAAGACACTGAAGCTTTCTTT CASSGTEDTEAFF
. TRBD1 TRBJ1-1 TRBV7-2 TGTGCCAGCAGCTCCTCGGACAGGATGAACACTGAAGCTTTCTTT CASSSSDRMNTEAFF
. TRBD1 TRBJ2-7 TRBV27 TGTGCCAGCAGTTTAACTGACAGGGGCTCCTACGAGCAGTACTTC CASSLTDRGSYEQYF
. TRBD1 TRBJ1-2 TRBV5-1 TGCGCCAGCAAAGGGGGCGAGATTGGCTACACCTTC CASKGGEIGYTF
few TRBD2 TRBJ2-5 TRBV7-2 TGTGCCAGCAGCTTTAAGCGGGGGGGGGAGACCCAGTACTTC CASSFKRGGETQYF
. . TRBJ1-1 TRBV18 TGTGCCAGCTCACCCGGCCAGGGGAACACTGAAGCTTTCTTT CASSPGQGNTEAFF
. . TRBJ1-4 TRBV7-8 TGTGCCAGCACTTCGAACCCCACGGGAGGGAAAAAACTGTTTTTT CASTSNPTGGKKLFF
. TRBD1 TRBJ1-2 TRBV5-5 TGTGCCAGCAGCATAGGGGACAGGGATGTTCGGAGTAGCTATGGCTACACCTTC CASSIGDRDVRSSYGYTF
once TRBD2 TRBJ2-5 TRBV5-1 TGCGCCAGCAGCTGGGCGGGAGACCAAGAGACCCAGTACTTC CASSWAGDQETQYF
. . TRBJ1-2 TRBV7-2 TGTGCCAGCAGCTCCTCCCGGGACAATTATGGCTACACCTTC CASSSSRDNYGYTF
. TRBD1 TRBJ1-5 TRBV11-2 TGTGCCAGCAGCCCAGACGGACAGGACTATCAGCCCCAGCATTTT CASSPDGQDYQPQHF
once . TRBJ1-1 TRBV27 TGTGCCAGCAGTCAAGGGGGTAAGGGCACTGAAGCTTTCTTT CASSQGGKGTEAFF
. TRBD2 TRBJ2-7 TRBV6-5 TGTGCCAGCACGGGGACTAGCCTTAACGAGCAGTACTTC CASTGTSLNEQYF
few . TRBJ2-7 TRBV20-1 TGCAGTGCTAGCAGCTCCTACGAGCAGTACTTC CSASSSYEQYF
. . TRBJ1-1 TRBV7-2 TGTGCCAGCAGCTCAAGCCACTTCACGACTGAAGCTTTCTTT CASSSSHFTTEAFF
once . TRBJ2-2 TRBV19 TGTGCCAGTAGTAGAGGCACTTGGGGAGCGAACACCGGGGAGCTGTTTTTT CASSRGTWGANTGELFF
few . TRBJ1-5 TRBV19 TGTGCCAGTGCCCGGACTGGAAATCAGCCCCAGCATTTT CASARTGNQPQHF
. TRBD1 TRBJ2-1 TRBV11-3 TGTGCCAGCAGCTTGGCAGGGGGTGAGCAGTTCTTC CASSLAGGEQFF